This T cell receptor beta chain was profiled in a study of shared clonotypes between healthy human individuals. Study-wide context: There were three CD4 naive, three CD4 memory, two CD8 naive and one CD8 memory plates per donor.

This clone was counted at least ten times. The table came from immunoSEQ multiplex PCR; TCRdb's copy has only in-frame clones and leaves some out. The sample yields over a million clones, 78% seen once. The CDR3 covers 14 residues. From germline, CDR1 is SGHRS and CDR2 YFSETQ. Trimming removed 3 bases at V and 4 bases at J, with 11 bases between. Donation came from healthy HIV-negative adults that had no recent acute infections or vaccinations. CD45RA-negative memory and CD45RA+ naive subsets were split from the CD4+ cells. The sequencing input was memory CD4+ T cells from PBMCs. Documented subset: CD45RA-negative fraction. The TCR sequence derives from a man between 18 and 35 years old in good health. Some clones in this sample may be carry-over from other donors' samples. The gene calls are TRBV5-1 and TRBJ2-1; tentatively, D is TRBD2 (6 bases). For the CDR3, the DNA is TGCGCCAGCAGCTCGCGGGATCATTACAATGAGCAGTTCTTC. It encodes CASSSRDHYNEQFF.